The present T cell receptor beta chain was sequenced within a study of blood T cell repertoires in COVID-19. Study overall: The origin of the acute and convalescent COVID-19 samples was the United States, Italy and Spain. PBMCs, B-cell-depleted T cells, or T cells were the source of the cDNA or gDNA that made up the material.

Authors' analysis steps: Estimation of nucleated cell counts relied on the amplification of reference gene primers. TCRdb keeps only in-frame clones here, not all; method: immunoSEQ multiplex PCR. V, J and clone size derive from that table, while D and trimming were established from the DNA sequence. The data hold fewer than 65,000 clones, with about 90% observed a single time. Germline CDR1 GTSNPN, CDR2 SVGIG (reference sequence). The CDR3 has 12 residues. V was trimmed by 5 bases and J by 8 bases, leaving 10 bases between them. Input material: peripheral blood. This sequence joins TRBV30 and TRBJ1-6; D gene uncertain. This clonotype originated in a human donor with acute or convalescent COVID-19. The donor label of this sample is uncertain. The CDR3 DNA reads TGTGCCTGGGGCTCACGGGATTCACCCCTCCACTTT. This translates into CAWGSRDSPLHF.